Presented here are 27 T cell receptor beta chains from one specimen sequenced in a study of neurological immune-mediated disorders. TCRdb processed the 5' RACE reads anew with MiXCR; each CDR3 protein has one entry. The sample has about 60,000 distinct CDR3 sequences; about 4% are singletons. Sequences were obtained from PBMCs. The receptors derive from a man aged 45-60 years with multiple sclerosis.

This clonotype came up many times. The chain uses TRBV29-1 and TRBJ1-4; D unclear. The V and J ends lost 0 bases and 4 bases respectively, with 9 bases between them. CDR3 length: 14 residues. CDR1 and CDR2 (germline): SQVTM, ANQGSEA. CDR3 amino acids: CSVEDPARNEKLFF. The CDR3, as DNA: TGCAGCGTTGAAGATCCAGCCCGTAATGAAAAACTGTTTTTT.

This clonotype was counted many times. The chain combines TRBV20-1 with TRBJ1-1, with a tentative D call TRBD1 (6 bases). The CDR3 has 13 amino acids. The germline CDR1 and CDR2 sequences are DFQATT and SNEGSKA (reference sequence). Trimming cost V 6 bases and J 3 bases, with 14 bases left between them. The CDR3 bases are TGCAGTGCCGTAAGGGGGGGGCACACTGAAGCTTTCTTT. This encodes CSAVRGGHTEAFF.

The table lists this clonotype with a count of one. The chain is built from TRBV3-1 and TRBJ2-5, with a tentative D call TRBD1 (5 bases). Deletions cut 1 base from V and 2 bases from J, with 14 bases between. Germline assignment: CDR1 LGHDT and CDR2 YNNKEL (reference sequence). The CDR3 has 16 amino acids. CDR3 amino acids: CASSQGLGVTQETQYF. The CDR3 DNA is TGTGCCAGCAGCCAAGGATTAGGGGTGACACAAGAGACCCAGTACTTC.

This clonotype has at least ten counts. The chain has TRBV2 and TRBJ2-2; D tentatively fits TRBD1 or TRBD2 (6 bases each). Germline loops: CDR1 SNHLY, CDR2 FYNNEI. CDR3 size: 17 residues. V was shortened by 7 bases and J by 4 bases, with 22 bases between the two germline ends. The CDR3 region has the DNA TGTGCCAGCACTAAACGGGCAGGCGAGGGGGGCACCGGGGAGCTGTTTTTT. Protein: CASTKRAGEGGTGELFF.

This clonotype was seen ten or more times. The J gene is TRBJ1-6, the V gene TRBV27, with D maybe TRBD1 (5 bases). The CDR3 runs 17 residues. Deletions cut 5 bases from V and 0 bases from J, with 14 bases between. Per germline, CDR1 MNHEY and CDR2 SMNVEV (reference sequence). In DNA, the CDR3 is TGTGCCAGCAGTCCCCGGGGGGAAGGCTCCTATAATTCACCCCTCCACTTT. Amino acids: CASSPRGEGSYNSPLHF.

This clonotype has at least ten counts. This rearrangement joins TRBV6-5 to TRBJ2-1; 8 bases align to TRBD2. The CDR3 runs 13 residues. The V gene end was trimmed by 6 bases and the J gene end by 8 bases; junction bases not matched to a gene: 6. Germline assignment: CDR1 MNHEY and CDR2 SVGAGI. CDR3 sequence reads: CASSPRGGYEQFF. The CDR3 DNA follows: TGTGCCAGCAGCCCTCGCGGGGGGTATGAGCAGTTCTTC.

The table lists this clonotype with many counts. This chain joins TRBV20-1 and TRBJ1-5, with D perhaps TRBD1 (5 bases). Between the trimmed V and J ends, which lost 5 bases and 2 bases, there was a span of 10 bases. The CDR3 has 13 amino acids. Germline loops: CDR1 DFQATT, CDR2 SNEGSKA (reference sequence). The DNA for the CDR3 is TGCAGTGCTCCCGGGGGGGGCAATCAGCCCCAGCATTTT. Encoded protein: CSAPGGGNQPQHF.

This clonotype appeared a few times. A read error is possible here, since a much larger clone lies one base away. The chain carries TRBV5-1 and TRBJ1-5; D is uncertain. Germline V gene sequence: CDR1 SGHRS, CDR2 YFSETQ. With 2 bases removed from V and 7 bases from J, the gap between germline ends came to 13 bases. The CDR3 covers 14 residues. The CDR3 nucleotides read TGCGCCAGCAGCTTTGGCGAAAAGGGACAGCCCCAGCATTTT. Translating gives CASSFGEKGQPQHF.

In this sample, this clonotype turned up many times. V gene TRBV5-1 combines with J gene TRBJ2-2; no definite D call. Germline CDR1 and CDR2: SGHRS and YFSETQ. V was cut by 1 base and J by 1 base, with 8 bases left in between. This CDR3 is 15 amino acids long. The CDR3 sequence: CASSLYAENTGELFF. The CDR3 DNA reads TGCGCCAGCAGCTTGTACGCAGAGAACACCGGGGAGCTGTTTTTT.

The table lists this clonotype with many counts. The genes are TRBV5-1 and TRBJ2-1; 8 bases are shared with TRBD1. CDR1 and CDR2 (germline): SGHRS, YFSETQ. CDR3 length: 16 residues. The V and J ends lost 7 bases and 3 bases, in that order; junction bases with no gene match: 12. CDR3 sequence: CASSASGTGNYNEQFF. The CDR3 region has the DNA TGCGCCAGCTCAGCTTCCGGGACAGGTAACTACAATGAGCAGTTCTTC.

In its sample, this clonotype was seen many times. The chain links TRBV5-1 to TRBJ1-6; 9 bases are shared with TRBD1. Germline-derived CDR1 and CDR2 are SGHRS and YFSETQ. With 3 bases clipped from V and 8 bases from J, the junction kept 6 bases outside the gene matches. The CDR3 covers 15 residues. The CDR3 reads CASSWGQGIDSPLHF. CDR3 bases: TGCGCCAGCAGCTGGGGACAGGGAATAGATTCACCCCTCCACTTT.

This clonotype occurred a few times. The chain is built from TRBV5-1 and TRBJ1-1; 8 nucleotides agree with TRBD1. The CDR3 loop spans 14 amino acids. The V gene's germline CDR1 is SGHRS and CDR2 YFSETQ. With V trimmed by 3 bases and J by 3 bases, 4 bases remained unmatched. CDR3 amino acids: CASSYGQGDTEAFF. The DNA for the CDR3 is TGCGCCAGCAGCTATGGACAGGGCGACACTGAAGCTTTCTTT.

This clonotype was recorded a few times. The CDR3 coding sequence is TGTGCCAGCAGCTTAGCGCTCACTAGCGGGGGGGCCGGACGGTTAGATACGCAGTATTTT. The encoded protein is CASSLALTSGGAGRLDTQYF. The J gene is TRBJ2-3, the V gene TRBV7-2; 13 bases are shared with TRBD2. V lost 0 bases and J lost 5; bases outside the gene matches: 14. The CDR3 consists of 20 residues. Germline CDR1 SGHTA, CDR2 FQGNSA.

The table lists this clonotype with many counts. The chain employs TRBV5-8 and TRBJ2-7; 13 bases fit TRBD2. The CDR3 covers 15 residues. Germline V gene lookup returns CDR1 SGHTS and CDR2 YDEGEE. V shed 4 bases and J 2 bases; nucleotides not matched to a gene: 3. CDR3 DNA: TGTGCCAGCAGCCAAGGACTAGCGGGAGCCTACGAGCAGTACTTC. The encoded protein is CASSQGLAGAYEQYF.

At least ten counts were recorded for this clonotype. The CDR3 nucleotides read TGCGCCAGCAGCCCGGGAGGGGTCGGGAGACCAGATACGCAGTATTTT. This sequence encodes CASSPGGVGRPDTQYF. The genes are TRBV5-1 and TRBJ2-3, with 8 bases fitting TRBD2. Germline V gene data show CDR1 as SGHRS and CDR2 as YFSETQ. With V trimmed by 4 bases and J by 4 bases, 11 bases remained unmatched. This CDR3 comprises 16 residues.

Many counts were recorded for this clonotype. The V call is TRBV12-3 or TRBV12-4, the J call TRBJ2-7, with a possible D match to TRBD2 (5 bases). The CDR3 consists of 15 residues. The V gene lost 6 bases and the J gene lost 6 bases, with 21 bases spanning the gap. As DNA, the CDR3 is TGTGCCAGCAGCCGTCCCGAGGGCGCCCAGACCGAGCAGTACTTC. Protein: CASSRPEGAQTEQYF.

A remark on this clonotype: A much larger clone differs from this one at a single base, so this may be a read error. This chain connects TRBV27 to TRBJ1-5; D uncertain. This CDR3 contains 13 residues. CDR1 and CDR2 (germline): MNHEY, SMNVEV (reference sequence). The CDR3 DNA reads TGTGCCAACAGTTTATTTACGGGTCAGCCCCAGCATTTT. It translates to CANSLFTGQPQHF.

This clonotype was seen repeatedly, ten times or more. This rearrangement joins TRBV5-1 to TRBJ2-4; D may be TRBD2 (6 bases). This CDR3 has 15 amino acids. Deletions cut 0 bases from V and 11 bases from J, with 18 bases between. Germline lookup yields CDR1 SGHRS and CDR2 YFSETQ. The CDR3 region has the DNA TGCGCCAGCAGCTTGGAATTAGCGGCGTTAAGAGTTCAGTACTTC. It translates to CASSLELAALRVQYF.

Ten or more counts support this clonotype. The germline gene is not matched at one end of the junction; a read error may be the cause. V is TRBV4-2 and J is TRBJ1-6, with 7 bases aligning to TRBD1. The CDR3 spans 16 residues. CDR1 and CDR2 (germline): LGHNA, YNFKEQ. The CDR3 coding sequence is TGTGCCAGCAGCCAAGAGGGAGGGGGCGCAATTTCACCCCTCAACTTT. Protein: CASSQEGGGAISPLNF.

In this sample, this clonotype turned up a few times. The chain combines TRBV28 with TRBJ2-1; 7 bases fit TRBD2. J was trimmed by 4 bases and V by 6 bases; bases with no gene match: 3. This CDR3 has 13 amino acids. CDR1 is MDHEN, CDR2 SYDVKM, per germline. CDR3 amino acids: CASSHGRYNEQFF. The CDR3 coding sequence is TGTGCCAGCAGCCACGGGAGGTACAATGAGCAGTTCTTC.

The genes are TRBV3-1 and TRBJ2-1; 10 bases agree with TRBD1. The CDR3 is made up of 14 amino acids. V gave up 8 bases and J gave up 8 bases; unmatched junction bases: 9. The germline gives CDR1 LGHDT, CDR2 YNNKEL (reference sequence). The chain's CDR3 is CASASTGGFYEQFF. In nucleotides, the CDR3 is TGTGCCAGCGCTTCGACAGGGGGCTTCTATGAGCAGTTCTTC.

Notes on this clonotype: At one boundary the junction diverges from the germline segment, which might be a read error. This chain links TRBV20-1 with TRBJ1-5, with TRBD1 identical over 8 bases. Germline CDR1 and CDR2: DFQATT and SNEGSKA (reference sequence). The length of the CDR3 is 14 residues. The CDR3 here is CSAKEDRANQPQNF. The DNA of the CDR3 is TGCAGTGCAAAAGAGGACAGGGCCAATCAGCCCCAGAATTTT.

Ten or more counts support this clonotype. The chain uses TRBV6-1 and TRBJ2-7; D gene unclear. V was pared by 3 bases and J by 2 bases, with 11 bases between. Germline V gene sequence: CDR1 MNHNS, CDR2 SASEGT. The CDR3 has 14 residues. CDR3: CASSDGSLAYEQYF. The CDR3, as DNA: TGTGCCAGCAGTGACGGGTCCCTTGCCTACGAGCAGTACTTC.

This chain connects TRBV7-3 to TRBJ2-1; D not certain. Looked up from germline, CDR1 is SGHTA and CDR2 is FQGTGA. V was pared by 5 bases and J by 8 bases, with 16 bases between. This CDR3 comprises 14 residues. CDR3 protein: CASSADGSKDEQFF. The DNA of the CDR3 is TGTGCCAGCAGCGCCGACGGTAGTAAAGATGAGCAGTTCTTC.

The chain couples TRBV10-1 to TRBJ2-3, with TRBD2 identical over 7 bases. V dropped 3 bases and J dropped 2; count of bases not matched to a gene: 5. CDR1 and CDR2 (germline): WNHNN, SYGVQD (reference sequence). The CDR3 spans 15 residues. CDR3 DNA: TGCGCCAGCAGTGAACCCAGCGGGAACACAGATACGCAGTATTTT. This gives the protein CASSEPSGNTDTQYF.

Ten or more counts support this clonotype. The CDR3 sequence is CASSPHRDRGSGANVLTF. The CDR3 DNA reads as TGTGCCAGCAGTCCCCACCGGGACAGGGGCTCTGGGGCCAACGTCCTGACTTTC. The chain recombines TRBV27 with TRBJ2-6; TRBD1 matches 10 bases. With V trimmed by 5 bases and J by 0 bases, 7 bases remained unmatched. CDR3 size: 18 residues. The germline V gene encodes CDR1 MNHEY and CDR2 SMNVEV (reference sequence). The full variable domain, rest sourced from reference TRBV27 and TRBJ2-6, is EAQVTQNPRYLITVTGKKLTVTCSQNMNHEYMSWYRQDPGLGLRQIYYSMNVEVTDKGDVPEGYKVSRKEKRNFPLILESPSPNQTSLYFCASSPHRDRGSGANVLTFGAGSRLTVL.

Many counts were recorded for this clonotype. The chain joins TRBV29-1 to TRBJ1-4; D is unresolved. With 1 base removed from V and 9 bases from J, the gap between germline ends came to 18 bases. The CDR3 sequence is 15 residues long. The germline CDR1 and CDR2 sequences are SQVTM and ANQGSEA. CDR3 protein: CSVEANWGERKKLFF. The CDR3 bases are TGCAGCGTTGAAGCTAATTGGGGAGAGAGGAAAAAACTGTTTTTT.